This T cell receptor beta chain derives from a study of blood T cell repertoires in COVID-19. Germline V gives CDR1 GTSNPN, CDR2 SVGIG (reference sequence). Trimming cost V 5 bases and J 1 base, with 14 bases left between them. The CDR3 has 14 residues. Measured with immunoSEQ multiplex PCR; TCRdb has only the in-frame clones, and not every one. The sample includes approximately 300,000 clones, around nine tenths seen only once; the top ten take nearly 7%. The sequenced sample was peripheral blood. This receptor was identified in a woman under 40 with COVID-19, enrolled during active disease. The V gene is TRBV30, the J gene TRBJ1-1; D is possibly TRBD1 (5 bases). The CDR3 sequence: CAWQPGRRNTEAFF. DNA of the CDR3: TGTGCCTGGCAACCAGGGCGTAGGAACACTGAAGCTTTCTTT.